The 24 T cell receptor beta chains below were found in one sample sequenced in a study of cytomegalovirus exposure and HLA in healthy donors. Primers for the PCR totalled 60 Vbeta and 13 Jbeta. Profiling relied on immunoSEQ multiplex PCR, and the TCRdb table lists in-frame clones only, not all of them. The sample records 160,000 or so clones, around four fifths being singletons. What was sequenced was PBMCs. Receptors originate from a woman aged 25 to 45 in good health and CMV-seronegative.

This CDR3 reads CASILAVNEKLFF. DNA of the CDR3: TGTGCCAGCATCTTGGCAGTTAATGAAAAACTGTTTTTT. The rearrangement uses TRBV2 and TRBJ1-4; no definite D call. The CDR3 totals 13 residues. Germline CDR1 is SNHLY and CDR2 is FYNNEI. Trimming took off 7 bases at V and 4 bases at J, with 10 bases between the two ends.

The chain carries TRBV13 and TRBJ1-2, with 8 bases that match TRBD1. Germline V lookup: CDR1 PRHDT, CDR2 FYEKMQ (reference sequence). V lost 4 bases to trimming and J lost 5 bases; unmatched junction nucleotides: 9. CDR3 length: 15 residues. CDR3 nucleotide sequence: TGTGCCAGCAGCTACCCGGACAGGGCTGCTTATGGCTACACCTTC. This gives the protein CASSYPDRAAYGYTF.

V usage is TRBV19 and J usage is TRBJ2-2, with D tentatively TRBD1 (6 bases). The CDR3 covers 15 residues. Trimming pared 3 bases from V and 3 bases from J, leaving 11 bases between. Germline V CDR1 and CDR2: LNHDA, SQIVND (reference sequence). In DNA form, the CDR3 reads TGTGCCAGTAGTATCCTAAACAGGGACACCGGGGAGCTGTTTTTT. Translating it yields CASSILNRDTGELFF.

The table lists this clone with a few counts. The V call is TRBV27, the J call TRBJ1-2, with D possibly TRBD1 on 5 matching bases. The germline CDR1 and CDR2 sequences are MNHEY and SMNVEV (reference sequence). Trimming took off 6 bases at V and 2 bases at J, with 13 bases between the two ends. The CDR3 has 14 residues. The CDR3 is CASSGTYTNYGYTF. As DNA, the CDR3 is TGTGCCAGCAGCGGGACTTATACGAACTATGGCTACACCTTC.

This rearrangement joins TRBV7-2 to TRBJ1-1; D is possibly TRBD1 (6 bases). Germline V gives CDR1 SGHTA, CDR2 FQGNSA. CDR3 length equals 13 residues. Deletions cut 10 bases from V and 5 bases from J, with 17 bases between. CDR3: CAIGQSWGTEAFF. CDR3 nucleotides: TGTGCCATCGGACAGAGTTGGGGAACTGAAGCTTTCTTT.

V is TRBV29-1 and J is TRBJ2-7, with D tentatively TRBD1 (6 bases). Deletions cut 7 bases from V and 6 bases from J, with 19 bases between. Looked up from germline, CDR1 is SQVTM and CDR2 is ANQGSEA. The CDR3 contains 13 residues. The CDR3 region is CSGLISGAAEQYF. Here the CDR3 DNA reads TGCAGCGGATTGATCTCAGGGGCTGCCGAGCAGTACTTC.

Only a few counts were recorded for this clone. The V and J genes are TRBV11-2 and TRBJ1-3, with 9 bases lining up with TRBD1. After removal of 0 bases from V and 1 base from J, the junction contained 7 bases not matched to a gene. The V gene's germline CDR1 is SGHAT and CDR2 FQNNGV. The CDR3 runs 18 residues. The chain's CDR3 is CASSLDYGTGLSGNTIYF. CDR3 bases: TGTGCCAGCAGCTTAGATTACGGGACAGGGTTATCTGGAAACACCATATATTTT.

J is TRBJ2-2 and V is TRBV13; TRBD2 matches at 8 bases. Germline assignment: CDR1 PRHDT and CDR2 FYEKMQ (reference sequence). V lost 1 base and J lost 1; bases outside the gene matches: 2. The CDR3 totals 16 residues. CDR3 loop: CASSLELAVNTGELFF. CDR3 DNA sequence: TGTGCCAGCAGCTTAGAACTAGCGGTGAACACCGGGGAGCTGTTTTTT.

The chain employs TRBV27 and TRBJ1-5; D remains unclear. Germline values: CDR1 MNHEY, CDR2 SMNVEV (reference sequence). V shed 7 bases and J shed 10 bases, with 17 bases lying between them. The CDR3 is 13 amino acids. CDR3 nucleotides: TGTGCCAGCAACCTTATCCATCTACTACCCCAGCATTTT. Translating it yields CASNLIHLLPQHF.

Only one count was recorded for this clone. The chain uses TRBV11-2 and TRBJ2-1, with a weak D call TRBD1 (5 bases). The V end lost 4 bases, the J end lost 9 bases, and 13 bases lay between the germline ends. CDR1 SGHAT and CDR2 FQNNGV come from the germline V gene. The CDR3 has 13 residues. CDR3: CASSYDRVFEQFF. The CDR3 DNA reads as TGTGCCAGCAGCTATGACAGAGTTTTTGAGCAGTTCTTC.

The chain employs TRBV5-1 and TRBJ1-1; TRBD1 might be the D (6 bases). The CDR3 consists of 14 residues. Germline V gives CDR1 SGHRS, CDR2 YFSETQ. V lost 1 base and J lost 5, with 12 bases in between. CDR3 in amino acids: CASSLLGAGTEAFF. The CDR3, as DNA: TGCGCCAGCAGCTTGCTGGGGGCAGGGACTGAAGCTTTCTTT.

The chain combines TRBV5-4 with TRBJ2-5; D perhaps matches TRBD2 (6 bases). This CDR3 has 14 residues. V lost 0 bases and J lost 5, with 11 bases in between. Germline V gives CDR1 SGHNT, CDR2 YYREEE (reference sequence). This chain's CDR3 is CASSLAARGETQYF. The CDR3 bases are TGTGCCAGCAGCTTGGCAGCCCGGGGGGAGACCCAGTACTTC. The full variable domain, rest sourced from reference TRBV5-4 and TRBJ2-5, is ETGVTQSPTHLIKTRGQQVTLRCSSQSGHNTVSWYQQALGQGPQFIFQYYREEENGRGNFPPRFSGLQFPNYSSELNVNALELDDSALYLCASSLAARGETQYFGPGTRLLVL.

A word on this clone: Germline and junction disagree at one end, which may indicate a read error. V gene TRBV5-1 combines with J gene TRBJ2-7; maybe TRBD1 (6 bases). The CDR3 is 14 residues long. CDR1 and CDR2 (germline): SGHRS, YFSETQ. CDR3 sequence: CTSSLEDRLYEQYF. CDR3 coding DNA: TGCACCAGCAGCTTGGAGGACAGACTTTACGAGCAGTACTTC.

The J gene is TRBJ1-3, the V gene TRBV12-5, with TRBD1 matching over 8 bases. With 6 bases clipped from V and 2 bases from J, the junction kept 0 bases outside the gene matches. Germline assignment: CDR1 LGHNT and CDR2 FRNRAP. The CDR3 contains 13 residues. CDR3 nucleotides: TGTGCTAGTGGCAGGGGGCCTGGAAACACCATATATTTT. This codes for CASGRGPGNTIYF. Full variable domain (rest looked up from reference TRBV12-5 and TRBJ1-3): DARVTQTPRHKVTEMGQEVTMRCQPILGHNTVFWYRQTMMQGLELLAYFRNRAPLDDSGMPKDRFSAEMPDATLATLKIQPSEPRDSAVYFCASGRGPGNTIYFGEGSWLTVV.

This clone was seen a few times. V is TRBV4-2 and J is TRBJ2-1; TRBD2 matches 9 bases. Trimming cost V 3 bases and J 3 bases; bases outside gene matches: 3. This CDR3 is 15 amino acids long. The germline V gene has CDR1 LGHNA and CDR2 YNFKEQ. The CDR3, as DNA: TGTGCCAGCAGCCAGGTAGCGGGGGACTACAATGAGCAGTTCTTC. Amino acid sequence: CASSQVAGDYNEQFF.

V is TRBV27 and J is TRBJ2-7; 7 bases agree with TRBD1. CDR3 length equals 14 residues. After removal of 4 bases from V and 2 bases from J, the junction contained 5 bases not matched to a gene. Germline assignment: CDR1 MNHEY and CDR2 SMNVEV (reference sequence). The CDR3 DNA reads TGTGCCAGCAGTTCACCGACAGGGCCCTACGAGCAGTACTTC. Protein: CASSSPTGPYEQYF.

The sample holds a few counts of this clone. This sequence joins TRBV5-8 and TRBJ2-7, with D perhaps TRBD1 (5 bases). Between the trimmed V and J ends, which lost 4 bases and 3 bases, there was a span of 23 bases. Germline CDR1 and CDR2: SGHTS and YDEGEE. This CDR3 has 17 residues. The DNA for the CDR3 is TGTGCCAGCAGCCACCTTAAGACAGTCCCAGAGGACTACGAGCAGTACTTC. Its protein product is CASSHLKTVPEDYEQYF.

The table lists this clone with a count of one. The chain links TRBV6-6 to TRBJ1-5, with D unresolved. The V gene lost 4 bases and the J gene lost 0 bases, with 7 bases spanning the gap. Germline CDR1 and CDR2: MNHNY and SVGAGI (reference sequence). This CDR3 contains 14 residues. Here the CDR3 DNA reads TGTGCCAGCAGTTTAGATTATAGCAATCAGCCCCAGCATTTT. This sequence encodes CASSLDYSNQPQHF.

The chain recombines TRBV18 with TRBJ1-1, with TRBD1 identical over 10 bases. V lost 4 bases, J lost 4 bases, and 9 bases stayed unmatched. CDR3 size: 16 residues. Per the germline V gene, CDR1 is KGHSH and CDR2 is LQKENI. The CDR3, as DNA: TGTGCCAGCTCACGAGGACAGGGGGTGTTGGTCACTGAAGCTTTCTTT. This codes for CASSRGQGVLVTEAFF.

As for this clone: In the same sample, other DNA sequences code for this CDR3. This chain connects TRBV5-6 to TRBJ1-1, with D perhaps matching TRBD1 (5 bases). CDR1 SGHDT and CDR2 YYEEEE come from the germline V gene. V was clipped by 0 bases and J by 4 bases, with 7 bases between them. The CDR3 loop spans 13 amino acids. The CDR3 DNA reads TGTGCCAGCAGCTTGGGTAGGGGCACTGAAGCTTTCTTT. It is translated as CASSLGRGTEAFF.

The chain employs TRBV6-5 and TRBJ1-6; TRBD1 aligns across 7 bases. V lost 6 bases to trimming and J lost 7 bases; unmatched junction nucleotides: 9. In germline, CDR1 is MNHEY, CDR2 SVGAGI. The length of the CDR3 is 15 residues. In DNA form, the CDR3 reads TGTGCCAGCAGAAAACCGGGACAGATAAATTCACCCCTCCACTTT. Amino acid sequence: CASRKPGQINSPLHF.

The gene calls are TRBV7-6 and TRBJ1-6; D unclear. CDR3 length: 15 residues. The germline CDR1 and CDR2 sequences are SGHVS and FNYEAQ. V lost 4 bases and J 0 bases, leaving 7 bases between the germline ends. CDR3 coding DNA: TGTGCCAGCAGCTCTTCTCCCTCCTATAATTCACCCCTCCACTTT. Protein: CASSSSPSYNSPLHF.

V gene TRBV6-5 combines with J gene TRBJ1-5; D possibly corresponds to TRBD1 (5 bases). The CDR3 loop spans 14 amino acids. Germline CDR1 is MNHEY and CDR2 is SVGAGI. The V gene lost 8 bases and the J gene lost 5 bases, with 16 bases spanning the gap. CDR3: CASSDWTLYQPQHF. The CDR3 nucleotides are TGTGCCAGCTCCGACTGGACACTCTATCAGCCCCAGCATTTT.

The rearrangement links TRBV2 to TRBJ1-5, with D unresolved. CDR3 length equals 13 residues. Trimming removed 4 bases from V and 4 bases from J, with 8 bases in between. Germline CDR1 reads SNHLY; CDR2 reads FYNNEI. CDR3 amino acids: CASSVWQNQPQHF. For the CDR3, the DNA is TGTGCCAGCAGTGTTTGGCAAAATCAGCCCCAGCATTTT.